This TCR beta chain comes out of a study of beta chain features in type 1 diabetes. General study points: VDJ junctions in type 1 diabetes patients carried more deletions and fewer insertions.

Reverse transcribing all isolated RNA meant expressed TCRB transcripts were sequenced. Only in-frame clones appear in the TCRdb table, and some are missing; sequencing was by immunoSEQ multiplex PCR. The repertoire has almost 350,000 clones, about 19% of them found once; the top ten carry approximately 0.041%. This clone was seen more than once but under ten times. Its specificity is not known. The CDR3 loop spans 11 amino acids. Per germline, CDR1 SQVTM and CDR2 ANQGSEA. Trimming cost V 3 bases and J 7 bases, with 9 bases left between them. This TCR derives from a woman aged 18-29 years in good health. The sequenced material came from naive CD4+ T cells from blood. The V call is TRBV29-1, the J call TRBJ1-2; possibly TRBD1 for D (5 bases). In nucleotides, the CDR3 is TGCAGCGTTGAGGGGCCCCGTGGCTACACCTTC. Translation gives CSVEGPRGYTF.